The clone carrying this T cell receptor (beta chain) was counted between two and nine times. The entry originates in a study of metastatic and nonmetastatic thyroid tumors. With MiXCR, TCRdb reprocessed the PCR reads. The sample carries about 20,000 clones, 30% to 40% recorded once. Before thyroid surgery, none of the patients had received any treatment. The CDR3 loop spans 16 amino acids. In germline, CDR1 is KGHDR, CDR2 SFDVKD. V shed 5 bases and J shed 0 bases, with 10 bases lying between them. The chain employs TRBV24-1 and TRBJ2-6; no clear D. The receptor comes from a male donor with papillary thyroid cancer or a benign thyroid nodule (not recorded which). Some clones in this sample may be carry-over from other donors' samples. Sequenced input: tumor tissue. CDR3 residues: CATSASPSSGANVLTF. Written as DNA, the CDR3 is TGTGCCACCAGTGCTTCACCAAGCTCTGGGGCCAACGTCCTGACTTTC.